This note documents a single T cell receptor (beta chain) sequence. This clone's antigen is unknown. No much larger clonotype is one base removed from it; base qualities were not supplied. The sample belongs to a study of regulatory T cells in long-lasting Graves disease (dated by TCRdb to about 2021). A note on the overall study: To count as having persistent Graves' disease, a patient had to have received antithyroid drug treatment for over 5 years with TSH receptor autoantibodies remaining persistently positive. This study used TCR sequencing and RNA sequencing of peripheral blood to compare persistent Graves' disease patients against newly diagnosed Graves' disease patients. The study was registered as a clinical trial and conducted in China. A total of around 33 samples were covered by TCR sequencing, comprising approximately 13 persistent and 20 or so newly diagnosed Graves' disease patients. Antithyroid drugs had been taken for around 9.8 years on average by persistent Graves' disease patients in the clinical cohort.

The CDR3 has 15 amino acids, counting the end cysteine and phenylalanine. Of the read, only the CDR3 DNA is kept; its 45 bases are in frame from base 1. The V end loses 3 bases and the J end loses 4 bases, and a stretch of 12 bases separates them. CDR1 MGHRA and CDR2 YSYEKL are derived from the germline V gene. The sample's time point label is to be understood as: persistent/refractory GD, antithyroid drugs over 5 years with positive TRAb. RNA was extracted from PBMCs in TRIzol for both TCR sequencing and RNA sequencing. Graves' disease was diagnosed according to American Thyroid Association guidelines. Recruitment of patients was carried out at an endocrinology department in Xi'an, China. Each patient gave around 9 milliliters of peripheral blood, collected in an EDTA anticoagulant tube. Ficoll Paque Plus density gradient separation was used to isolate PBMCs, and no additional T cell sorting was done. An Agilent 2100 Bioanalyzer and agarose gel were used to check RNA quality, while a NanoDrop 2000 measured RNA concentration.

The library came from multiplex PCR. Sequencing took place on an Illumina HiSeq 4000. To build TCR beta libraries, CDR3 regions were amplified by Arm-PCR using iRepertoire HTBI primers. Before sequencing, the PCR products went through gel purification. The original pipeline was this. Gene usage analysis of CDR3 amino acid clonotypes used the roughly 60 TRBV and 12 to 15 TRBJ segments found across samples. COPE and FqMerger were used to merge filtered high-quality paired reads into contigs. BLAST was used to align contigs to the IMGT TRBV, TRBD and TRBJ reference genes, and CDR3 was defined following IMGT. Any clonotype with a frequency above 0.1% was classified as a highly expanded clone. Shannon entropy was used to measure repertoire diversity, and the Gini coefficient was used to measure V-J evenness. A clonotype was considered public if more than one individual shared it. TCRdb reran the public reads through fastp at Q25 and MiXCR, keeping productive beta chains. Under each unique CDR3 protein, matching rows form one entry showing the most common genes and DNA. TCRdb, rather than the study authors, made the V and J calls. A total of 400,000 or so distinct CDR3 sequences appear in this sample, about 20% of them only once. 20% to 25% of the sample goes to the ten largest clones.

General study outcomes and caveats: Persistent disease showed preferential use of TRBV28, TRBJ1-2 and TRBJ2-5, whereas newly diagnosed disease favored TRBV20-1 and TRBJ2-1. Only the TCR beta chain was sequenced and analyzed. Persistent patients shared more public clonotypes among themselves (more than 2,500) than newly diagnosed patients did (about 1,000). Because the primary lesion, thyroid tissue, could not be accessed, the study looked at peripheral blood alone. Compared with newly diagnosed patients, persistent Graves' disease patients had lower TCR Shannon entropy and fewer highly expanded clones, which suggests clonal expansion. The small sample size was acknowledged by the authors as a limitation that may reduce accuracy.

The chain links TRBV4-1 with TRBJ1-4; the D gene is perhaps TRBD1, from 6 matching bases. The TCR comes from a female donor with Graves disease. Sequences were derived from peripheral blood mononuclear cells (PBMCs), sampled when the disease was refractory, from a patient treated with antithyroid drugs. In nucleotides, the sequence is TGCGCCAGCAGCCATTCGCCGGGACATAATGAAAAACTGTTTTTT. Its protein product is CASSHSPGHNEKLFF.